Shown below are 6 T cell receptor beta chains from a single sample sequenced in a study of CD8+ T cells in alopecia areata. Reverse transcription of extracted RNA yielded cDNA, which provided the sequencing template. The repertoire was sequenced with immunoSEQ multiplex PCR; TCRdb's copy has only in-frame clones and lacks some. In the table there are some 170,000 clones, around 64% of which are singletons. The source material was CD8+ T cells sorted from blood, sampled at week 0. Receptors originate from a human donor with alopecia areata.

The rearrangement joins TRBV4-1 to TRBJ2-3; TRBD2 aligns across 9 bases. Trimming cost V 1 base and J 7 bases; bases outside gene matches: 6. The CDR3 runs 15 residues. Germline CDR1 reads MGHRA; CDR2 reads YSYEKL. CDR3 in DNA: TGCGCCAGCAGCCAAGGCGGGGGGGCCATATATACGCAGTATTTT. Encoded protein: CASSQGGGAIYTQYF.

This clone was detected a few times. The chain couples TRBV5-1 to TRBJ2-3; a possible D gene is TRBD2 (5 bases). The CDR3 spans 17 residues. Trimming took 0 bases from V and 0 from J, leaving 14 bases between them. In germline, CDR1 is SGHRS, CDR2 YFSETQ. The CDR3, as DNA: TGCGCCAGCAGCTTGGTCGTCAGCGGCAGTAGCACAGATACGCAGTATTTT. It translates to CASSLVVSGSSTDTQYF.

V and J are TRBV25-1 and TRBJ1-2, with 7 positions matching TRBD1. The CDR3 extends over 12 amino acids. Germline loops: CDR1 MGHDK, CDR2 SYGVNS. V shed 4 bases and J 8 bases; nucleotides not matched to a gene: 4. CDR3 sequence reads: CASSGQGWGYTF. The CDR3 region has the DNA TGTGCCAGCAGTGGACAGGGTTGGGGCTACACCTTC.

The rearrangement uses TRBV7-9 and TRBJ1-1; no reliable D call. The CDR3 sequence is 12 residues long. Germline CDR1 reads SEHNR; CDR2 reads FQNEAQ (reference sequence). V was clipped by 5 bases and J by 6 bases, with 10 bases between them. In DNA form, the CDR3 reads TGTGCCAGCAGCCCCGGACGGTCTGAAGCTTTCTTT. It encodes CASSPGRSEAFF.

The sample holds one count of this clone. The chain is built from TRBV5-1 and TRBJ2-7; 8 bases fit TRBD1. The CDR3 sequence is 15 residues long. The V gene's germline CDR1 is SGHRS and CDR2 YFSETQ. J was trimmed by 3 bases and V by 4 bases; bases with no gene match: 9. CDR3 residues: CASSPESGQDYEQYF. The CDR3 coding sequence is TGCGCCAGCAGCCCCGAATCGGGACAGGACTACGAGCAGTACTTC.

The V and J genes are TRBV30 and TRBJ2-5; weak D call: TRBD1 (6 bases). The J call is doubtful: the DNA matches TRBJ2-7 better. This CDR3 contains 12 residues. The V gene's germline CDR1 is GTSNPN and CDR2 SVGIG (reference sequence). CDR3 nucleotide sequence: TGTGCCTGGAGTGGCAGGGGCTACGAGCAGTACTTC. It specifies CAWSGRGYEQYF.